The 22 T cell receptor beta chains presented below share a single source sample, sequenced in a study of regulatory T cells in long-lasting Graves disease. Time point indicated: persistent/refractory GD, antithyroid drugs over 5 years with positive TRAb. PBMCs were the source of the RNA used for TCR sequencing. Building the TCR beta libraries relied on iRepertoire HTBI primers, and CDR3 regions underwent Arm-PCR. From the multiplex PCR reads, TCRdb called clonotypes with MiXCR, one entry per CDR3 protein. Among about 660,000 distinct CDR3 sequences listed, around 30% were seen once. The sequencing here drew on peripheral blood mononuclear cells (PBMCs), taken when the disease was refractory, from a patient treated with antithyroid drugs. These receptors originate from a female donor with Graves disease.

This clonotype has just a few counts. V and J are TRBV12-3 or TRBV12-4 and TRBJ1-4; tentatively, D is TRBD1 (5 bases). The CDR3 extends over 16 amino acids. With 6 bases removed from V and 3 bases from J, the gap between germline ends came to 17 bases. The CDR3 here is CASSLPRRGSNEKLFF. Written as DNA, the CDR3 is TGTGCCAGCAGCCTCCCGCGTAGGGGTTCTAATGAAAAACTGTTTTTT.

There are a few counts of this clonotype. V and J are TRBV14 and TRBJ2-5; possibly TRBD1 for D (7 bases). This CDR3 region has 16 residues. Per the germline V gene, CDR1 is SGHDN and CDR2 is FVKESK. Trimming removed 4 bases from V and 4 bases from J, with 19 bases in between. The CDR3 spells CASSLYFSGGIETQYF. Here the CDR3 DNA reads TGTGCCAGCAGCCTCTACTTCTCAGGGGGGATAGAGACCCAGTACTTC.

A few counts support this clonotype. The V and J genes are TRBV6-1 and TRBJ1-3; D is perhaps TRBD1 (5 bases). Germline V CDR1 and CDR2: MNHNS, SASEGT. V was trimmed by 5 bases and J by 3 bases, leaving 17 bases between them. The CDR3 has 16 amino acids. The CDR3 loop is CASSLTPQGLGNTIYF. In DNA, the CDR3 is TGTGCCAGCAGTCTCACCCCCCAGGGCCTTGGAAACACCATATATTTT.

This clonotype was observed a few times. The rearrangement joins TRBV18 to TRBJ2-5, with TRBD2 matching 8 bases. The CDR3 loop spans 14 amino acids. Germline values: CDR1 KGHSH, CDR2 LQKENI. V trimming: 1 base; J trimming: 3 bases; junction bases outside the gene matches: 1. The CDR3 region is CASSPLAGKETQYF. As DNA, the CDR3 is TGTGCCAGCTCACCACTAGCGGGGAAAGAGACCCAGTACTTC.

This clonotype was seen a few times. CDR3 coding DNA: TGTGCCAGCAGCGTAGCCTACTCTAACACTGAAGCTTTCTTT. Translated: CASSVAYSNTEAFF. This chain links TRBV9 with TRBJ1-1; no clear D gene. V was shortened by 0 bases and J by 2 bases, with 8 bases between the two germline ends. This CDR3 has 14 amino acids. The germline V gene has CDR1 SGDLS and CDR2 YYNGEE. Filled out from reference TRBV9 and TRBJ1-1, the complete variable domain reads DSGVTQTPKHLITATGQRVTLRCSPRSGDLSVYWYQQSLDQGLQFLIQYYNGEERAKGNILERFSAQQFPDLHSELNLSSLELGDSALYFCASSVAYSNTEAFFGQGTRLTVV.

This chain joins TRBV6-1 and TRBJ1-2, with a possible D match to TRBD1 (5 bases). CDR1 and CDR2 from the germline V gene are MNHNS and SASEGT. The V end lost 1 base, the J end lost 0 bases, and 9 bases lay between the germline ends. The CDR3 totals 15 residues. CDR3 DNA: TGTGCCAGCAGTGAAGTCGGGACGGCTAACTATGGCTACACCTTC. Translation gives CASSEVGTANYGYTF.

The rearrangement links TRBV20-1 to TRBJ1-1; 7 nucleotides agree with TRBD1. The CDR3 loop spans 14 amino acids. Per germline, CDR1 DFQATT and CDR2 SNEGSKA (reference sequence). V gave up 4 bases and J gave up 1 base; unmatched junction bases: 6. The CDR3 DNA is TGCAGTGCTACTAAGACAGGGACGAACACTGAAGCTTTCTTT. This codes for CSATKTGTNTEAFF.

DNA of the CDR3: TGTGCCAGCAGCTTGGCCCAGGGAACGGATACGCAGTATTTT. It codes for CASSLAQGTDTQYF. The V and J genes are TRBV5-5 and TRBJ2-3; D perhaps matches TRBD1 (5 bases). The CDR3 extends over 14 amino acids. The V end was cut by 0 bases, the J end by 6 bases, with 11 bases between. Germline V gene sequence: CDR1 SGHKS, CDR2 YYEKEE (reference sequence).

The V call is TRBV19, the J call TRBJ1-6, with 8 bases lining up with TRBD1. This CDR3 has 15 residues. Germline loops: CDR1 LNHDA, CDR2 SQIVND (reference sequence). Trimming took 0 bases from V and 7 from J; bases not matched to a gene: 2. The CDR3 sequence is CASSIEGDRNSPLHF. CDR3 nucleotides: TGTGCCAGTAGTATAGAGGGGGACAGGAATTCACCCCTCCACTTT.

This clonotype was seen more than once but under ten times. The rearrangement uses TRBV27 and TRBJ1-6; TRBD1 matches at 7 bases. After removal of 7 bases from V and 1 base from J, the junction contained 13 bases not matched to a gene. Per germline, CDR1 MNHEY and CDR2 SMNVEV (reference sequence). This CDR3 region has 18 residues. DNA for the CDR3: TGTGCCAGCAAATCGGAGCAAATGACAGGGTCCTATAATTCACCCCTCCACTTT. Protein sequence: CASKSEQMTGSYNSPLHF.

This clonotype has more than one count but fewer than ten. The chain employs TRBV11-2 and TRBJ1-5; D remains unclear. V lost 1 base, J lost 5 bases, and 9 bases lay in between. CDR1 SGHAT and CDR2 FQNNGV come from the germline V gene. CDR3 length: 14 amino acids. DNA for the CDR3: TGTGCCAGCAGCTTAGGGCAGCCTGATCAGCCCCAGCATTTT. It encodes CASSLGQPDQPQHF.

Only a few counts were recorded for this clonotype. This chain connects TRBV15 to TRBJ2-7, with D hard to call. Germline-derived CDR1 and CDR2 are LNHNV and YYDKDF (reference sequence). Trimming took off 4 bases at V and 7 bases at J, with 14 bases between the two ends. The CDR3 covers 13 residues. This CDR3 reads CATSKKGVLEQYF. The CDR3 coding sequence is TGTGCCACCAGCAAGAAGGGTGTTTTGGAGCAGTACTTC.

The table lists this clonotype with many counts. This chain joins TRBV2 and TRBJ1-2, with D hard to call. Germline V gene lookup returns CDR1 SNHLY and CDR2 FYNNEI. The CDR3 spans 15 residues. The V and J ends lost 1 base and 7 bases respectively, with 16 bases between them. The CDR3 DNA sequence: TGTGCCAGCAGTGAAGGTGGAGGGTCCCGGGCTGGCTACACCTTC. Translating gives CASSEGGGSRAGYTF.

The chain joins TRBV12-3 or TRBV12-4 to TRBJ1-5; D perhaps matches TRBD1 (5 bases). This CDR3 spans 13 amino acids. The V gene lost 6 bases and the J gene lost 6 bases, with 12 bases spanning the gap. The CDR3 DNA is TGTGCCAGCAGACAGGCGGCGGGTCAGCCCCAGCATTTT. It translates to CASRQAAGQPQHF.

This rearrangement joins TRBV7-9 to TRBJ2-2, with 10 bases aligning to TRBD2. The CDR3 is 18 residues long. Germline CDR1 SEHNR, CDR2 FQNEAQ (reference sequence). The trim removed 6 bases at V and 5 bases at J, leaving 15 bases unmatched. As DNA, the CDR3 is TGTGCCAGCAGTCCAGCGGGAGGGCCCCCCTTGGGGACCGGGGAGCTGTTTTTT. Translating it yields CASSPAGGPPLGTGELFF.

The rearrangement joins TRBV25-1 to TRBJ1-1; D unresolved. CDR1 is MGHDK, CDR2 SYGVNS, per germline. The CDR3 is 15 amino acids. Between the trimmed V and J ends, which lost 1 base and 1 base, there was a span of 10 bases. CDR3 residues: CASSESRHGNTEAFF. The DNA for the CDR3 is TGTGCCAGCAGTGAATCGAGGCATGGGAACACTGAAGCTTTCTTT. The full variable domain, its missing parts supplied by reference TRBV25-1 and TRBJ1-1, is EADIYQTPRYLVIGTGKKITLECSQTMGHDKMYWYQQDPGMELHLIHYSYGVNSTEKGDLSSESTVSRIRTEHFPLTLESARPSHTSQYLCASSESRHGNTEAFFGQGTRLTVV.

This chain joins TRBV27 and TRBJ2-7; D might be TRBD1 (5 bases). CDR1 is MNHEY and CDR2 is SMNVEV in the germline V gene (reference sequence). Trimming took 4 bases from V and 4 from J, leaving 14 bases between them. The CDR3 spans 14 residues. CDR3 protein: CASSSGLTQYEQYF. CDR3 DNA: TGTGCCAGCAGTTCAGGGCTGACCCAGTACGAGCAGTACTTC.

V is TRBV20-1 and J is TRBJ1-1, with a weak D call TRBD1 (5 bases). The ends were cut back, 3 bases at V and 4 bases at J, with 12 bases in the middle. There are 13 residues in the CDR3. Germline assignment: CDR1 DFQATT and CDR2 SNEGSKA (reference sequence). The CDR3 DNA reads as TGCAGTGCTAGCGGTCAGGGTGGCACTGAAGCTTTCTTT. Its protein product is CSASGQGGTEAFF.

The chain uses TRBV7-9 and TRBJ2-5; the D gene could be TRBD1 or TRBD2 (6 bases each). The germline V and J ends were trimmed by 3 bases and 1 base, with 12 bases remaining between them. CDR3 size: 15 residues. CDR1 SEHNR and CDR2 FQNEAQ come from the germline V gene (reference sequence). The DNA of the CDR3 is TGTGCCAGCAGCTTTGCCGGGGGCCTCCAAGAGACCCAGTACTTC. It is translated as CASSFAGGLQETQYF.

Here the CDR3 DNA reads TGTGCCAGCAGCCAACGTGGCCCGGGACAGAGATGTGGCTACACCTTC. Its protein is CASSQRGPGQRCGYTF. The J gene is TRBJ1-2, the V gene TRBV3-1; 7 bases align to TRBD1. The length of the CDR3 is 16 residues. After removal of 2 bases from V and 7 bases from J, the junction contained 13 bases not matched to a gene. Germline loops: CDR1 LGHDT, CDR2 YNNKEL (reference sequence).

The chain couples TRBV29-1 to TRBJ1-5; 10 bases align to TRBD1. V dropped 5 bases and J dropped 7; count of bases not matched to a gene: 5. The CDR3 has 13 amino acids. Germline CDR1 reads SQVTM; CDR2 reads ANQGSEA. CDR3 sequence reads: CSVSPGQGQPQHF. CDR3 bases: TGCAGCGTTAGTCCGGGACAGGGGCAGCCCCAGCATTTT.

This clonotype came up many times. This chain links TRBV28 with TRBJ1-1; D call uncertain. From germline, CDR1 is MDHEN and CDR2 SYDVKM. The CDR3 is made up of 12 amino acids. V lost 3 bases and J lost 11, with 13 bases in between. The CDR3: CASSFKTPSAFF. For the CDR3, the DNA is TGTGCCAGCAGTTTTAAGACCCCGAGCGCTTTCTTT. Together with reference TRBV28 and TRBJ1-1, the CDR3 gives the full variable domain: DVKVTQSSRYLVKRTGEKVFLECVQDMDHENMFWYRQDPGLGLRLIYFSYDVKMKEKGDIPEGYSVSREKKERFSLILESASTNQTSMYLCASSFKTPSAFFGQGTRLTVV.